Included here is one T cell receptor (beta chain) sequence, with context. This entry is derived from a study of blood T cell repertoires in COVID-19. Study at large: Samples of COVID-19 (acute and convalescent) were obtained from the United States, Italy and Spain. T cells, B-cell-depleted T cells, or PBMCs provided the cDNA or gDNA that served as material.

This table comes from immunoSEQ multiplex PCR, and its TCRdb copy is limited to in-frame clones, with some not included. The sample contains approximately 150,000 clones, around 82% of which appear only once. Unmatched junction bases numbered 9, after V lost 1 base and J lost 5 bases. Looked up from germline, CDR1 is LNHNV and CDR2 is YYDKDF (reference sequence). The CDR3 contains 16 residues. The sequence was collected from a woman older than 75 with acute or convalescent COVID-19. The rearrangement joins TRBV15 to TRBJ1-2; 8 nucleotides line up with TRBD1. Sequenced input: peripheral blood. The CDR3 sequence: CATSRVLGQGAYGYTF. The CDR3 coding sequence is TGTGCCACCAGCAGAGTCCTCGGACAGGGCGCATATGGCTACACCTTC. Drawing the rest from reference TRBV15 and TRBJ1-2, the complete variable domain is DAMVIQNPRYQVTQFGKPVTLSCSQTLNHNVMYWYQQKSSQAPKLLFHYYDKDFNNEADTPDNFQSRRPNTSFCFLDIRSPGLGDTAMYLCATSRVLGQGAYGYTFGSGTRLTVV.